These T cell receptor beta chains were read from a single sample in a study of shared clonotypes between healthy human individuals. The assay was immunoSEQ multiplex PCR, and TCRdb's table has in-frame clones only and misses some. The data hold around 300,000 clones, with over 75% observed a single time. Sequencing input: memory CD8+ T cells sorted from blood. The receptors originated from a man younger than 35 in good health. The CDR3 runs from the conserved cysteine through the conserved F or W. The D gene is left open where the match is weak. Rows give clone size only sometimes, using once, few, many, or a class for an expanded clone.

clone size,J gene,D gene,V gene,CDR3 DNA,CDR3 protein
NA,TRBJ2-7,NA,TRBV6-5,TGTGCCAGCAGGACGATAGCAGGGTTCTACGAGCAGTACTTC,CASRTIAGFYEQYF
once,TRBJ2-2,NA,TRBV4-1,TGCGCCAGCAGCCAAGTAAAAGGGCGTCCCGGGGAGCTGTTTTTT,CASSQVKGRPGELFF
NA,TRBJ2-7,NA,TRBV13,TGTGCCAGCAGCTCCGGAGAGAGCGGCAGCTCCTACGAGCAGTACTTC,CASSSGESGSSYEQYF
NA,TRBJ2-2,NA,TRBV12-5,TGTGCTAGTGGTTTTGTGGGCGCCGGCACCGGGGAGCTGTTTTTT,CASGFVGAGTGELFF
NA,TRBJ1-1,NA,TRBV28,TGTGCCACCTACCGCGGGGGCGATCTAAACACTGAAGCTTTCTTT,CATYRGGDLNTEAFF
once,TRBJ1-1,NA,TRBV7-8,TGTGCCAGCAGCTTAGACCTAAACACTGAAGCTTTCTTT,CASSLDLNTEAFF
NA,TRBJ2-7,NA,TRBV27,TGTGCCAGCAGCCTTCTGAGCGGCTACGAGCAGTACTTC,CASSLLSGYEQYF
NA,TRBJ1-1,NA,TRBV10-1,TGCGCCAGCAGTGATCGACCCCTCCCGAACACTGAAGCTTTCTTT,CASSDRPLPNTEAFF
NA,TRBJ2-7,NA,TRBV7-9,TGTGCCAGCAGCTTAGTTGGCTACGAGCAGTACTTC,CASSLVGYEQYF
NA,TRBJ2-7,TRBD1,TRBV5-6,TGTGCCAGCAGCTTGAGCAGGACAGGGGGCTACGAGCAGTACTTC,CASSLSRTGGYEQYF
NA,TRBJ1-1,NA,TRBV19,TGTGCCAGTAGCCCCCCGGGTGTGAACACTGAAGCTTTCTTT,CASSPPGVNTEAFF
few,TRBJ1-3,NA,TRBV7-6,TGTGCCAGCAGCTTCCCAGGGAGCGGAAACACCATATATTTT,CASSFPGSGNTIYF
NA,TRBJ2-7,NA,TRBV5-1,TGCGCCAGCAGTTTTGGGTACGGGAGTTACGAGCAGTACTTC,CASSFGYGSYEQYF
NA,TRBJ2-5,NA,TRBV11-2,TGTGCCAGCAGCTTATGGGCGGGACAAGAGACCCAGTACTTC,CASSLWAGQETQYF
NA,TRBJ1-2,NA,TRBV15,TGTGCCACCAGCAGAGATAGAGGGTTAGGACTGTACTATGGCTACACCTTC,CATSRDRGLGLYYGYTF
NA,TRBJ2-7,TRBD2,TRBV4-1,TGCGCCAGCAGCCAATTTACTAGCGGGGGCCCATCCTACGAGCAGTACTTC,CASSQFTSGGPSYEQYF
NA,TRBJ2-5,TRBD2,TRBV6-5,TGTGCCAGCAGTTACTCGGGGGGGATCTTCCAAGAGACCCAGTACTTC,CASSYSGGIFQETQYF
NA,TRBJ2-1,TRBD2,TRBV7-2,TGTGCCAGCAGCTTACTAGCGGGAGGTGAGCAGTTCTTC,CASSLLAGGEQFF
NA,TRBJ2-1,NA,TRBV27,TGTGCCAGCTACAGGAGCTCCTACAATGAGCAGTTCTTC,CASYRSSYNEQFF
NA,TRBJ2-1,TRBD2,TRBV15,TGTGCCACCAGCAGGATCGGACTAGCGGCCCACAATGAGCAGTTCTTC,CATSRIGLAAHNEQFF
NA,TRBJ2-1,TRBD2,TRBV7-2,TGTGCCAGCAGCTTCCTAGCGGGACTTAGCTCCTACAATGAGCAGTTCTTC,CASSFLAGLSSYNEQFF
NA,TRBJ1-2,TRBD1,TRBV2,TGTGCCAGCAGGGAAAAGGGACAGAACAGATATGGCTACACCTTC,CASREKGQNRYGYTF
NA,TRBJ2-5,TRBD2,TRBV7-8,TGTGCCAGCAGCACCCGACTAGCGGGGGGGCCGGGGGAGGAGACCCAGTACTTC,CASSTRLAGGPGEETQYF
NA,TRBJ1-2,NA,TRBV5-4,TGTGCCAGCAGCTTGGGATTCGGCTACACCTTC,CASSLGFGYTF
NA,TRBJ1-1,TRBD1,TRBV28,TGTGCCAGCAGGAATGGACAGGTGAACACTGAAGCTTTCTTT,CASRNGQVNTEAFF
NA,TRBJ2-2,NA,TRBV6-5,TGTGCCAGCAGTTACTCAGGGGAAACCGGGGAGCTGTTTTTT,CASSYSGETGELFF
NA,TRBJ1-6,NA,TRBV9,TGTGCCAGCAGCGTAGAGGGAGGCTGGACACCCCTCCACTTT,CASSVEGGWTPLHF
NA,TRBJ2-1,TRBD2,TRBV5-4,TGTGCCAGCAGTCCTCTAGCGGGGATGGATGAGCAGTTCTTC,CASSPLAGMDEQFF
NA,TRBJ1-4,NA,TRBV9,TGTGCCAGCAATGCAGGCGAGGGAGCAACTAATGAAAAACTGTTTTTT,CASNAGEGATNEKLFF
NA,TRBJ1-3,NA,TRBV9,TGTGCCAGCAGCGTACAGCTCTCTGGAAACACCATATATTTT,CASSVQLSGNTIYF
NA,TRBJ1-4,NA,TRBV6-6,TGTGCCAGCAGCAGAAATAATGAAAAACTGTTTTTT,CASSRNNEKLFF
once,TRBJ2-1,TRBD2,TRBV7-9,TGTGCCAGCAGCGCGTCCAAGGGACTAGGGATTGGGGAGCAGTTCTTC,CASSASKGLGIGEQFF
NA,TRBJ2-1,NA,TRBV5-6,TGTGCCAGCAGCTCCGATTGGCCCAGTGAGCAGTTCTTC,CASSSDWPSEQFF
NA,TRBJ2-1,TRBD2,TRBV5-1,TGCGCCAGCAGCTTAACTTCTACCGGGGGGGCCTACAATGAGCAGTTCTTC,CASSLTSTGGAYNEQFF
NA,TRBJ2-1,NA,TRBV6-5,TGTGCCAGCAGTCTGGGGGAGTGGTCCTACAATGAGCAGTTCTTC,CASSLGEWSYNEQFF
NA,TRBJ2-7,NA,TRBV4-1,TGCGCCAGCAGCCAAGGACTAGTAAACTACGAGCAGTACTTC,CASSQGLVNYEQYF
NA,TRBJ1-5,TRBD1,TRBV5-6,TGTGCCAGCAGCGGCGGGACAGGGGGCGTGGGTCAGCCCCAGCATTTT,CASSGGTGGVGQPQHF
NA,TRBJ2-7,TRBD1,TRBV27,TGTGCCAGCAGTTTAATCTGGACAGGGGTCCGCGAGCAGTACTTC,CASSLIWTGVREQYF
NA,TRBJ2-7,NA,TRBV4-2,TGTGCCAGCGGATCTCGGGGGGACAACTCCTACGAGCAGTACTTC,CASGSRGDNSYEQYF
NA,TRBJ1-5,NA,TRBV6-5,TGTGCCAGCAACGTCGAAGTTGGTCAGCCCCAGCATTTT,CASNVEVGQPQHF
NA,TRBJ2-7,TRBD1,TRBV27,TGTGCCAGCAGGACAGGGGCTAGCGCCTCCTACGAGCAGTACTTC,CASRTGASASYEQYF
NA,TRBJ2-7,TRBD1,TRBV9,TGTGCCAGCAGCGTAGGCCCCGGGACAGGGGGCTACGAGCAGTACTTC,CASSVGPGTGGYEQYF
once,TRBJ1-2,NA,TRBV5-6,TGTGCCAGCAGCTCCGACAGCTATGGCTACACCTTC,CASSSDSYGYTF
NA,TRBJ1-1,TRBD1,TRBV6-1,TGTGCCAGCAACCCGGACAGGGGCTGGCCTGAAGCTTTCTTT,CASNPDRGWPEAFF
NA,TRBJ2-1,TRBD2,TRBV11-2,TGTGCCAGCAGCTCGCTAGCGGGGGCCTACAATGAGCAGTTCTTC,CASSSLAGAYNEQFF
NA,TRBJ2-7,NA,TRBV7-2,TGTGCCAGCAGCCCTGGAGTCGGGGCGGCGTACGAGCAGTACTTC,CASSPGVGAAYEQYF
NA,TRBJ2-7,NA,TRBV30,TGTGCCTGGACTAGGACATCTCGTTTCTCCTACGAGCAGTACTTC,CAWTRTSRFSYEQYF
once,TRBJ2-7,TRBD1,TRBV25-1,TGTGCCAGCAGTGAACGACAGGGGGCAAGGAAGCAGTACTTC,CASSERQGARKQYF
NA,TRBJ2-2,TRBD2,TRBV4-1,TGCGCCAGCAGTCAGGGACTAGAAAACACCGGGGAGCTGTTTTTT,CASSQGLENTGELFF
NA,TRBJ2-7,NA,TRBV5-6,TGTGCCAGCAGCACCCCCCCGGGGCCCCCCTACGAGCAGTACTTC,CASSTPPGPPYEQYF
NA,TRBJ1-2,NA,TRBV7-9,TGTGCCAGCAGCTTAGGGGAAGGGGGCTATGGCTACACCTTC,CASSLGEGGYGYTF
NA,TRBJ2-2,NA,TRBV6-5,TGTGCCAGCACACAGGGATGGGAGGCCGGGGAGCTGTTTTTT,CASTQGWEAGELFF
NA,TRBJ2-7,TRBD2,TRBV5-5,TGTGCCAGCAGCTTCACAGTAGCGGGGGGCCCCTACGAGCAGTACTTC,CASSFTVAGGPYEQYF
once,TRBJ1-5,NA,TRBV27,TGTGCCAGCAGTTTAGTAGGGGGACATCAGCCCCAGCATTTT,CASSLVGGHQPQHF
once,TRBJ1-1,NA,TRBV7-9,TGTGCCAGCAGCCTCCAACAGGGAACGAACACTGAAGCTTTCTTT,CASSLQQGTNTEAFF
NA,TRBJ1-3,NA,TRBV2,TGTGCCAGCAGTGAACCGTCCAGCTCTGGAAACACCATATATTTT,CASSEPSSSGNTIYF
many,TRBJ2-5,NA,TRBV4-1,TGCGCCAGCAGCCAAGATTTGGGGGTCCCCCAGTACTTC,CASSQDLGVPQYF